A single sample is the source of the 19 T cell receptor beta chains below, sequenced in a study of T cell repertoires in cytomegalovirus infection. TCRdb analysed the reads with MiXCR anew, one entry per CDR3 protein. Of under 300,000 distinct CDR3 sequences listed, approximately 13% are singletons. Material for sequencing was PBMCs. Receptors were obtained from a human donor in good health (CMV status not recorded). Some clones in this sample may be carry-over from other donors' samples.

The rearrangement joins TRBV6-2 or TRBV6-3 to TRBJ2-7, with D tentatively TRBD2 (6 bases). The V and J ends lost 5 bases and 3 bases respectively, with 14 bases between them. Germline lookup yields CDR1 MNHEY and CDR2 SVGEGT. The CDR3 runs to 14 residues. The CDR3 bases are TGTGCCAGCAGTCCTGACTGGCGGGACTACGAGCAGTACTTC. Translation gives CASSPDWRDYEQYF.

Ten or more counts support this clonotype. This chain connects TRBV6-1 to TRBJ1-1; D remains unclear. This CDR3 has 12 residues. Germline V lookup: CDR1 MNHNS, CDR2 SASEGT. Trimming stripped 9 bases from V and 1 base from J, with 9 bases between. CDR3 coding DNA: TGTGCCAGTAGGGTGGCGAACACTGAAGCTTTCTTT. Translated: CASRVANTEAFF.

In its sample, this clonotype was seen many times. The chain employs TRBV11-2 and TRBJ1-6, with D possibly matching TRBD1 (5 bases). The CDR3 runs 14 residues. Germline V gives CDR1 SGHAT, CDR2 FQNNGV. V lost 4 bases and J 7 bases, leaving 11 bases between the germline ends. This CDR3 reads CASSSDRLNSPLHF. CDR3 DNA sequence: TGTGCCAGCAGCTCCGACAGACTAAATTCACCCCTCCACTTT.

This clonotype has a count of ten or more. The rearrangement uses TRBV6-2 or TRBV6-3 and TRBJ1-1; no clear D gene. CDR3 size: 11 residues. Germline V gives CDR1 MNHEY, CDR2 SVGEGT. V was pared by 6 bases and J by 4 bases, with 6 bases between. The CDR3 region has the DNA TGTGCCAGCAGCTGGGGCACTGAAGCTTTCTTT. Its translation is CASSWGTEAFF.

The V call is TRBV29-1, the J call TRBJ2-3; D remains ambiguous. V dropped 3 bases and J dropped 3 bases, with 10 bases sitting between them. The CDR3 spans 13 residues. Germline V CDR1 and CDR2: SQVTM, ANQGSEA. The DNA for the CDR3 is TGCAGCGTTGATCTGGGTGGGACAGATACGCAGTATTTT. This sequence encodes CSVDLGGTDTQYF.

The chain recombines TRBV24-1 with TRBJ2-3; D unresolved. The CDR3 runs to 12 residues. V gave up 0 bases and J gave up 7 bases, with 4 bases separating them. CDR1 and CDR2 (germline): KGHDR, SFDVKD. CDR3 coding DNA: TGTGCCACCAGTGATTTGGTCTATACGCAGTATTTT. It yields the protein CATSDLVYTQYF.

The chain uses TRBV30 and TRBJ2-5; 7 bases fit TRBD2. The CDR3 consists of 18 residues. Germline V gives CDR1 GTSNPN, CDR2 SVGIG (reference sequence). J gave up 4 bases and V 0 bases, and 17 bases lay outside the gene matches. The CDR3 region is CAWSVDPAGPQTAETQYF. As DNA, the CDR3 is TGTGCCTGGAGTGTAGACCCAGCGGGACCTCAAACAGCAGAGACCCAGTACTTC.

This clonotype was seen repeatedly, ten times or more. The CDR3, as DNA: TGTGCCAGCAGTGACGGGACAGGGGAGCTCCATGGCTACACCTTC. This codes for CASSDGTGELHGYTF. This sequence joins TRBV12-3 or TRBV12-4 and TRBJ1-2, with TRBD1 matching 10 bases. Unmatched junction bases numbered 9, after V lost 5 bases and J lost 6 bases. The CDR3 is 15 residues long.

This clonotype was recorded at least ten times. J is TRBJ2-2 and V is TRBV3-1; D might be TRBD2 (6 bases). Trimming shortened V by 4 bases and J by 0 bases, and 24 bases separated the two germline ends. The CDR3 runs 20 residues. Germline-derived CDR1 and CDR2 are LGHDT and YNNKEL (reference sequence). The CDR3 protein is CASSRGLVRALSTNTGELFF. CDR3 DNA sequence: TGTGCCAGCAGCCGGGGACTTGTAAGAGCCCTATCAACGAACACCGGGGAGCTGTTTTTT.

With regard to this clonotype: A much more abundant neighbour one base away suggests this may be a read error. The rearrangement uses TRBV7-2 and TRBJ2-1; TRBD2 might be the D (6 bases). Between the trimmed V and J ends, which lost 3 bases and 5 bases, there was a span of 14 bases. The germline CDR1 and CDR2 sequences are SGHTA and FQGNSA. The CDR3 extends over 15 amino acids. CDR3 in DNA: TGTGCCAGCAGCTTCACTAGCAGGAGTAACAATGAGCAGTTCTTC. Translation gives CASSFTSRSNNEQFF.

This clonotype appeared a few times. The gene calls are TRBV20-1 and TRBJ1-1; maybe TRBD1 (6 bases). V lost 6 bases, J lost 3 bases, and 17 bases lay in between. The CDR3 extends over 14 amino acids. Germline CDR1 DFQATT, CDR2 SNEGSKA (reference sequence). The CDR3 spells CSAPRGRGDTEAFF. The CDR3 region has the DNA TGCAGTGCCCCTCGGGGCAGGGGTGACACTGAAGCTTTCTTT.

This clonotype was observed at least ten times. The gene calls are TRBV5-4 and TRBJ2-1, with 7 bases identical to TRBD1. This CDR3 has 14 amino acids. CDR1 SGHNT and CDR2 YYREEE come from the germline V gene (reference sequence). Trimming removed 0 bases from V and 9 bases from J; junction bases left unmatched: 6. In nucleotides, the CDR3 is TGTGCCAGCAGCTTGGTGATAGGGGGCGGTGAGCAGTTCTTC. Protein product: CASSLVIGGGEQFF.

This clonotype was seen at least ten times. The chain has TRBV7-2 and TRBJ1-1, with 7 positions matching TRBD1. With V trimmed by 2 bases and J by 1 base, 1 base remained unmatched. Per germline, CDR1 SGHTA and CDR2 FQGNSA. The CDR3 loop spans 14 amino acids. The CDR3 DNA is TGTGCCAGCAGCTTATGGACAGGGAACACTGAAGCTTTCTTT. This gives the protein CASSLWTGNTEAFF. Drawing the rest from reference TRBV7-2 and TRBJ1-1, the complete variable domain is GAGVSQSPSNKVTEKGKDVELRCDPISGHTALYWYRQSLGQGLEFLIYFQGNSAPDKSGLPSDRFSAERTGGSVSTLTIQRTQQEDSAVYLCASSLWTGNTEAFFGQGTRLTVV.

There are a few counts of this clonotype. The rearrangement links TRBV4-2 to TRBJ2-7; 9 bases agree with TRBD1. The CDR3 runs 14 residues. V dropped 8 bases and J dropped 1; count of bases not matched to a gene: 6. Germline CDR1 and CDR2: LGHNA and YNFKEQ. The CDR3 loop reads CASSRTGDSYEQYF. CDR3 DNA: TGTGCCAGCTCTAGGACAGGGGATTCCTACGAGCAGTACTTC.

This clonotype was detected ten times or more. This chain links TRBV7-9 with TRBJ1-2; D not certain. With 1 base removed from V and 4 bases from J, the gap between germline ends came to 10 bases. Germline assignment: CDR1 SEHNR and CDR2 FQNEAQ (reference sequence). The length of the CDR3 is 14 residues. The CDR3 coding sequence is TGTGCCAGCAGCTTAGGGTTCACAGTCTATGGCTACACCTTC. Translating gives CASSLGFTVYGYTF.

In its sample, this clonotype was seen many times. The chain combines TRBV7-2 with TRBJ1-1, with 7 positions matching TRBD1. CDR3 length: 14 amino acids. V dropped 5 bases and J dropped 3; count of bases not matched to a gene: 6. Germline V gene lookup returns CDR1 SGHTA and CDR2 FQGNSA. The CDR3 bases are TGTGCCAGCAGCGTTACAGGGGCCCACACTGAAGCTTTCTTT. This translates into CASSVTGAHTEAFF.

The chain is built from TRBV19 and TRBJ2-2, with no clear D. Germline V gene lookup returns CDR1 LNHDA and CDR2 SQIVND (reference sequence). The CDR3 covers 16 residues. V was shortened by 5 bases and J by 0 bases, with 13 bases between the two germline ends. The CDR3 DNA reads TGTGCCAGTAGTCGGTCCCGCAACGCGAACACCGGGGAGCTGTTTTTT. It encodes CASSRSRNANTGELFF.

This clonotype occurred a few times. DNA for the CDR3: TGTGCCAGCAGCCAAACCACAGGGGGAGCTGAAGCTTTCTTT. Translating gives CASSQTTGGAEAFF. The V and J genes are TRBV14 and TRBJ1-1; TRBD1 matches 8 bases. The V gene end was trimmed by 2 bases and the J gene end by 6 bases; junction bases not matched to a gene: 5. The CDR3 spans 14 residues. Germline loops: CDR1 SGHDN, CDR2 FVKESK.

This clonotype has a count of ten or more. This rearrangement joins TRBV4-3 to TRBJ2-7; tentative D call: TRBD1 (5 bases). The germline V gene encodes CDR1 LGHNA and CDR2 YSLEER. This CDR3 spans 16 amino acids. Trimming shortened V by 0 bases and J by 3 bases, and 15 bases separated the two germline ends. The DNA for the CDR3 is TGCGCCAGCAGCCAAGATGAGGCAGGGCCCTTCTACGAGCAGTACTTC. The encoded protein is CASSQDEAGPFYEQYF.